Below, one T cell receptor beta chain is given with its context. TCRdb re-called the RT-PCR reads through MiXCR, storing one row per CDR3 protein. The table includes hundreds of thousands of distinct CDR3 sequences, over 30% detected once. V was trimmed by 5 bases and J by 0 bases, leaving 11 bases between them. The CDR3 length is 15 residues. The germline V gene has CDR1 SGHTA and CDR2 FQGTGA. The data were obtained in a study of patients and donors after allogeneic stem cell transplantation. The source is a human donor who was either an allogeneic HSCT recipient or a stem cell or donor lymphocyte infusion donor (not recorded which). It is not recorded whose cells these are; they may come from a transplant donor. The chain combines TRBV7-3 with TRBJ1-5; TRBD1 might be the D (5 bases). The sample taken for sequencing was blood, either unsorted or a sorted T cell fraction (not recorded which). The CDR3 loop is CASSPGTHSNQPQHF. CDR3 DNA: TGTGCCAGCAGCCCCGGGACGCATAGCAATCAGCCCCAGCATTTT.